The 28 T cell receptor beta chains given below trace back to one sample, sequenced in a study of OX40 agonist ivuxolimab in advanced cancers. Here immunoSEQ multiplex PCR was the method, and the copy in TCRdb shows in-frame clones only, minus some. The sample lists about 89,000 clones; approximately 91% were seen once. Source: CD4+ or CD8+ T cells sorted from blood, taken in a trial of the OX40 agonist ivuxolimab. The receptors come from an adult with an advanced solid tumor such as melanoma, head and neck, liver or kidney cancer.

DNA for the CDR3: TGTGCCAGCTCACCACCGTCAGGGATAAACCTAGAGCAGTACTTC. It is translated as CASSPPSGINLEQYF. This chain connects TRBV18 to TRBJ2-7; D is possibly TRBD1 (5 bases). The V end was cut by 0 bases, the J end by 7 bases, with 16 bases between. There are 15 residues in the CDR3. Germline loops: CDR1 KGHSH, CDR2 LQKENI.

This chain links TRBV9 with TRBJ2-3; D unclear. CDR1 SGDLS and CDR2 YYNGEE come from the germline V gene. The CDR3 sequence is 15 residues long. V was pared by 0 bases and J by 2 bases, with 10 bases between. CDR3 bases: TGTGCCAGCAGCGTAGGTCTGGGTAACACAGATACGCAGTATTTT. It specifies CASSVGLGNTDTQYF.

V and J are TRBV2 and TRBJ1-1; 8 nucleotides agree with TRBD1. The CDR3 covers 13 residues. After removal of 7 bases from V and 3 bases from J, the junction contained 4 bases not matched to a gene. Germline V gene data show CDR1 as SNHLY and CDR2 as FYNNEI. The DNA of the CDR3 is TGTGCCAGCAAAGGACAGGGAGACACTGAAGCTTTCTTT. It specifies CASKGQGDTEAFF.

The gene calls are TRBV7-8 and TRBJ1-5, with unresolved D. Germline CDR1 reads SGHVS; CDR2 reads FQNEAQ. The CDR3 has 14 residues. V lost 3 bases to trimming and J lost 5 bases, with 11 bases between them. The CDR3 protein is CASSLSSADQPQHF. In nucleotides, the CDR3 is TGTGCCAGCAGCTTGTCCTCCGCTGATCAGCCCCAGCATTTT. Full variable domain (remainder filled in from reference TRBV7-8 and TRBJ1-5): GAGVSQSPRYKVAKRGQDVALRCDPISGHVSLFWYQQALGQGPEFLTYFQNEAQLDKSGLPSDRFFAERPEGSVSTLKIQRTQQEDSAVYLCASSLSSADQPQHFGDGTRLSIL.

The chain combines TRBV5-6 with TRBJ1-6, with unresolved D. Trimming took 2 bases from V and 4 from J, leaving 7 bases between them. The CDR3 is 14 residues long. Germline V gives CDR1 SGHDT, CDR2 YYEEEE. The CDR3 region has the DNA TGTGCCAGCAGCTTTCCCGGTTATAATTCACCCCTCCACTTT. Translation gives CASSFPGYNSPLHF.

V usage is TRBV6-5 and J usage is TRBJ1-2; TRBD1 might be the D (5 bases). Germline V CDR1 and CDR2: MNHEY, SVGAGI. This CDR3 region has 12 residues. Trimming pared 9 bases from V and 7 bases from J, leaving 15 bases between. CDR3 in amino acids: CASTPGPGGYTF. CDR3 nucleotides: TGTGCCAGTACCCCGGGGCCTGGTGGCTACACCTTC.

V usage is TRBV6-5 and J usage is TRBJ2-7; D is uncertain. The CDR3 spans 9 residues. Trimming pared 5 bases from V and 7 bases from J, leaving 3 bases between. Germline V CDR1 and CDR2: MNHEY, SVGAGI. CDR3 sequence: CASSLEQYF. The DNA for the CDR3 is TGTGCCAGCAGTCTAGAGCAGTACTTC.

CDR3 DNA sequence: TGCAGCGTTGGGCCACGAGTAGCGGTGAGCTCCTACAATGAGCAGTTCTTC. It codes for CSVGPRVAVSSYNEQFF. The rearrangement joins TRBV29-1 to TRBJ2-1; the D gene is possibly TRBD2 (6 bases). The germline V gene has CDR1 SQVTM and CDR2 ANQGSEA. The CDR3 length is 17 residues. V was pared by 4 bases and J by 0 bases, with 19 bases between.

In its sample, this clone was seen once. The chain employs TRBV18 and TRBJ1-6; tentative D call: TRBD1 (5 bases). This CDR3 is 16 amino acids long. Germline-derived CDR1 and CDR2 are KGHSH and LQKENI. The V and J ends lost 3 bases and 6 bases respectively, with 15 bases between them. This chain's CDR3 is CASSPSQTQGNSPLHF. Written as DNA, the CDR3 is TGTGCCAGCTCACCGTCGCAAACCCAGGGTAATTCACCCCTCCACTTT.

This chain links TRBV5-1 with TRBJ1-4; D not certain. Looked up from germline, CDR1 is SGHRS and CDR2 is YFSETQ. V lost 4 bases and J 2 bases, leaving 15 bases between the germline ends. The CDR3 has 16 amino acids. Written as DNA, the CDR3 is TGCGCCAGCAGCCCGCGATCCCCGGAGACTAATGAAAAACTGTTTTTT. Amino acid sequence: CASSPRSPETNEKLFF. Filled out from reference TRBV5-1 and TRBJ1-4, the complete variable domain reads KAGVTQTPRYLIKTRGQQVTLSCSPISGHRSVSWYQQTPGQGLQFLFEYFSETQRNKGNFPGRFSGRQFSNSRSEMNVSTLELGDSALYLCASSPRSPETNEKLFFGSGTQLSVL.

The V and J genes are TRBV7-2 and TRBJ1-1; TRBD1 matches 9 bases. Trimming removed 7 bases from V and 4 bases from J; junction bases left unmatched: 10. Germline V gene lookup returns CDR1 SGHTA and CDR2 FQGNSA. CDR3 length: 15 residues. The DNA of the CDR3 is TGTGCCAGCACCCCCGGACAGGGGATCCGCACTGAAGCTTTCTTT. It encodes CASTPGQGIRTEAFF.

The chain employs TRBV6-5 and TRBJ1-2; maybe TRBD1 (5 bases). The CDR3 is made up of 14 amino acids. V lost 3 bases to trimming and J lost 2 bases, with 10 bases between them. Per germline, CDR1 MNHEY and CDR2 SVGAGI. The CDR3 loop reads CASSYQGPNYGYTF. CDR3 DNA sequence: TGTGCCAGCAGTTATCAGGGCCCAAACTATGGCTACACCTTC.

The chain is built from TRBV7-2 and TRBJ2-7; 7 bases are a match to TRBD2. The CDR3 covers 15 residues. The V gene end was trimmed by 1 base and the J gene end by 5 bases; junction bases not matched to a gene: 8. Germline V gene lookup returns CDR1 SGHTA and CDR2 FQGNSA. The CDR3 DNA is TGTGCCAGCAGCTTAGAGGGGACTATCCCGGACGAGCAGTACTTC. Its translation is CASSLEGTIPDEQYF.

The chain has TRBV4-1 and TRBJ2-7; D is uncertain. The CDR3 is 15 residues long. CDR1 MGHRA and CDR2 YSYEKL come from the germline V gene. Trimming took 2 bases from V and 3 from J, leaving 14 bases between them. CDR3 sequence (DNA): TGCGCCAGCAGCCAAAGGGTGGATCAAGACTACGAGCAGTACTTC. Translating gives CASSQRVDQDYEQYF.

CDR3 in amino acids: CASSLSSGSNEQYF. CDR3 in DNA: TGTGCCAGCAGTTTGTCTAGCGGGAGTAACGAGCAGTACTTC. The chain joins TRBV27 to TRBJ2-7; 10 bases fit TRBD2. CDR1 is MNHEY, CDR2 SMNVEV, per germline (reference sequence). J lost 5 bases, V lost 3 bases, and 4 bases had no gene match. The CDR3 spans 14 residues.

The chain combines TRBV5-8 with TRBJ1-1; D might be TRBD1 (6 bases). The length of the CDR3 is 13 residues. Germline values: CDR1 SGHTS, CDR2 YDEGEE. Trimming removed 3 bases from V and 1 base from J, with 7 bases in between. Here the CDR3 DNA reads TGTGCCAGCAGCTACAGGGAGAACACTGAAGCTTTCTTT. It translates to CASSYRENTEAFF.

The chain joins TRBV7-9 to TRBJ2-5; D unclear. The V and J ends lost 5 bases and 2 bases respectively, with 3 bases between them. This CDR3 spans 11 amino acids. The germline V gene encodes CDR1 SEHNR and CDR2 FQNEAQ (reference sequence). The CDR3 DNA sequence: TGTGCCAGCAGCCGACAAGAGACCCAGTACTTC. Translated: CASSRQETQYF.

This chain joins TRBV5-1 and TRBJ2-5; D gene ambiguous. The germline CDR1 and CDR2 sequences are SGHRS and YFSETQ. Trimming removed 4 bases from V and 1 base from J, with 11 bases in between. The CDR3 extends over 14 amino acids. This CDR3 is CASSTPSLQETQYF. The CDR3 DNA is TGCGCCAGCAGCACCCCGTCCCTCCAAGAGACCCAGTACTTC.

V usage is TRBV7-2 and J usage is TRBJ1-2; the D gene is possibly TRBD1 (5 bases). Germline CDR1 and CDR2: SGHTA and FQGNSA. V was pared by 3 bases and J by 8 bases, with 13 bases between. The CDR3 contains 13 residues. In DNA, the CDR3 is TGTGCCAGCAGCTTGCCGGGACGGCGAGGCTACACCTTC. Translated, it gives CASSLPGRRGYTF.

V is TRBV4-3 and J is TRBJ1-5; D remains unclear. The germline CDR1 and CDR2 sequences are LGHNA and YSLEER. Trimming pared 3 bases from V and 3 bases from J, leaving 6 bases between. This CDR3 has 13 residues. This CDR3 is CASSQAVNQPQHF. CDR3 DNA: TGCGCCAGCAGCCAGGCGGTCAATCAGCCCCAGCATTTT.

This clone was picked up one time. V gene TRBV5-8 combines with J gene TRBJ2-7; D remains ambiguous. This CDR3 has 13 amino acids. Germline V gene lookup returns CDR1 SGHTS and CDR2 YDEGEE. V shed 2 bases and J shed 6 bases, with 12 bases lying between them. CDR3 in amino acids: CASSFGPGLEQYF. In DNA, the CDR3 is TGTGCCAGCAGCTTCGGCCCCGGGCTCGAGCAGTACTTC.

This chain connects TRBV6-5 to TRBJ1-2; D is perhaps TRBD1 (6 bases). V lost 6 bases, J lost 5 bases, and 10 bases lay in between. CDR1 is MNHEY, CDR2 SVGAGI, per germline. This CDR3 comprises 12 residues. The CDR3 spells CASRAGDYGYTF. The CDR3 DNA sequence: TGTGCCAGCAGGGCAGGGGATTATGGCTACACCTTC.

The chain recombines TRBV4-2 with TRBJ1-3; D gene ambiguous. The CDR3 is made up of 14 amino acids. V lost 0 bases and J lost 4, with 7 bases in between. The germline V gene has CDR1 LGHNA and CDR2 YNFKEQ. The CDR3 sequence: CASSQDALGNTIYF. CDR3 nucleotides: TGTGCCAGCAGCCAAGACGCCCTAGGAAACACCATATATTTT.

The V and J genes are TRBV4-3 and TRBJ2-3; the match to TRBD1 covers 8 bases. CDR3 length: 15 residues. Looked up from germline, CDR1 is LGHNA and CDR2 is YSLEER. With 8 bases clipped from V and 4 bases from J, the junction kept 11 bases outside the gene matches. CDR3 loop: CASGYSGTGSDTQYF. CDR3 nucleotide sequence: TGCGCCAGCGGATACTCCGGGACAGGCTCAGATACGCAGTATTTT.

The CDR3 here is CASSEQGNTEAFF. The CDR3 nucleotides read TGCGCCAGCAGTGAGCAAGGGAACACTGAAGCTTTCTTT. V is TRBV10-1 and J is TRBJ1-1; no firm D call. CDR1 is WNHNN, CDR2 SYGVQD, per germline (reference sequence). This CDR3 is 13 amino acids long. Trimming removed 2 bases at V and 1 base at J, with 5 bases between.

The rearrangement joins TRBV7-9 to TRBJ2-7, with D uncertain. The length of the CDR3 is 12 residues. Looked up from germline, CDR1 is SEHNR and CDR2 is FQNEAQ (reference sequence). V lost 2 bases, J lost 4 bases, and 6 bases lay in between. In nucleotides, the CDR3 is TGTGCCAGCAGCTTACCGTCGTACGAGCAGTACTTC. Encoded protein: CASSLPSYEQYF.

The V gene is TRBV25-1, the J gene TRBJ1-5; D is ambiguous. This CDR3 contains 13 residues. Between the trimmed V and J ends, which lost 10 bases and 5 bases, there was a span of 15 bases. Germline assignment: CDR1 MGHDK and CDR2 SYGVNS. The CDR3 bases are TGTGCCACCGCGGGAGGGTTGGATCAGCCCCAGCATTTT. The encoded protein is CATAGGLDQPQHF.

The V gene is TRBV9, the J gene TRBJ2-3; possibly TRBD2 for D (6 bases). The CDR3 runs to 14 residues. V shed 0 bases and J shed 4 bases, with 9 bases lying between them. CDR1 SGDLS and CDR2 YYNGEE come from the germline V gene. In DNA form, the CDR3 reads TGTGCCAGCAGCGTAGCTACGGGGGCAGATACGCAGTATTTT. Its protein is CASSVATGADTQYF.